A single sample gave rise to the 25 T cell receptor beta chains below, sequenced in a study of T cells in Graves' hyperthyroidism and ophthalmopathy. RNA transcripts were the template for amplifying TCR beta CDR3 regions. With the HTBI primer set, the TCR CDR3 went through a first round of RT-PCR. MiXCR was run by TCRdb on the multiplex PCR reads, yielding one entry per CDR3 protein. The data show around 270,000 distinct CDR3 sequences, roughly 18% seen once. The sample comprised blood. Every receptor here comes from a man aged 45-65 years with Graves' ophthalmopathy.

In its sample, this clonotype was seen a few times. The chain's CDR3 is CSARDLRGGDTQYF. Written as DNA, the CDR3 is TGCAGTGCTAGAGATTTGCGGGGAGGAGATACGCAGTATTTT. The chain is built from TRBV20-1 and TRBJ2-3; the D gene is possibly TRBD2 (6 bases). The CDR3 contains 14 residues. Germline V lookup: CDR1 DFQATT, CDR2 SNEGSKA (reference sequence). V lost 0 bases, J lost 5 bases, and 12 bases lay in between.

This rearrangement joins TRBV20-1 to TRBJ2-3; D is possibly TRBD1 (5 bases). V lost 3 bases to trimming and J lost 2 bases, with 12 bases between them. The CDR3 is made up of 14 amino acids. Per germline, CDR1 DFQATT and CDR2 SNEGSKA (reference sequence). DNA for the CDR3: TGCAGTGCTAGCGACCAGGGATCCACAGATACGCAGTATTTT. Translated, it gives CSASDQGSTDTQYF.

The sample holds a few counts of this clonotype. The chain links TRBV30 to TRBJ1-5; the D gene is possibly TRBD1 (6 bases). The CDR3 loop spans 13 amino acids. CDR1 is GTSNPN, CDR2 SVGIG, per germline (reference sequence). Trimming removed 3 bases at V and 4 bases at J, with 10 bases between. CDR3 in DNA: TGTGCCTGGAGCCGACAGGATAATCAGCCCCAGCATTTT. It is translated as CAWSRQDNQPQHF.

This clonotype turned up a few times. The V gene is TRBV13, the J gene TRBJ2-7; 10 nucleotides align to TRBD1. Germline CDR1 is PRHDT and CDR2 is FYEKMQ (reference sequence). The CDR3 spans 15 residues. Losses at the gene ends were 5 bases for V and 4 bases for J; bases not matched to a gene: 8. The chain's CDR3 is CASSLDRGVSYEQYF. The CDR3, as DNA: TGTGCCAGCAGCCTGGACAGGGGGGTCTCTTACGAGCAGTACTTC.

There are many counts of this clonotype. The chain is built from TRBV7-3 and TRBJ2-3; possible D gene TRBD2, 6 bases. CDR1 and CDR2 (germline): SGHTA, FQGTGA. V was cut by 4 bases and J by 2 bases, with 16 bases left in between. The CDR3 runs 16 residues. CDR3 coding DNA: TGTGCCAGCAGCTATCTCGGGGGAAGGCCCACAGATACGCAGTATTTT. It codes for CASSYLGGRPTDTQYF.

The chain couples TRBV6-1 to TRBJ1-5; no firm D call. The germline V gene encodes CDR1 MNHNS and CDR2 SASEGT. The CDR3 contains 15 residues. V was cut by 10 bases and J by 0 bases, with 16 bases left in between. The CDR3 is CATARGIDSNQPQHF. The CDR3 DNA reads as TGTGCCACCGCCAGAGGTATCGATAGCAATCAGCCCCAGCATTTT.

This chain connects TRBV20-1 to TRBJ2-1; D not certain. The V end lost 6 bases, the J end lost 2 bases, and 11 bases lay between the germline ends. The CDR3 is made up of 13 amino acids. The V gene's germline CDR1 is DFQATT and CDR2 SNEGSKA (reference sequence). The CDR3 reads CSADRSPYNEQFF. CDR3 DNA: TGCAGTGCCGACCGAAGCCCCTACAATGAGCAGTTCTTC.

This clonotype has only a few counts. The genes are TRBV28 and TRBJ2-7; D ambiguous. This CDR3 comprises 16 residues. Germline lookup yields CDR1 MDHEN and CDR2 SYDVKM. V was pared by 6 bases and J by 2 bases, with 20 bases between. The CDR3 nucleotides read TGTGCCAGCAGCCGATTAAGGGAAGGAGCCGCCTACGAGCAGTACTTC. Translated, it gives CASSRLREGAAYEQYF.

This clonotype was observed at least ten times. The V and J genes are TRBV2 and TRBJ2-7; 7 nucleotides align to TRBD2. There are 14 residues in the CDR3. Trimming removed 6 bases from V and 3 bases from J; junction bases left unmatched: 8. Germline V gene lookup returns CDR1 SNHLY and CDR2 FYNNEI. CDR3 DNA: TGTGCCAGCAGAGGGAGGGAGAAACTCTACGAGCAGTACTTC. Encoded protein: CASRGREKLYEQYF.

At least ten counts were recorded for this clonotype. The rearrangement joins TRBV5-6 to TRBJ2-5; 14 bases map to TRBD2. This CDR3 region has 17 residues. Germline values: CDR1 SGHDT, CDR2 YYEEEE. Trimming at V came to 3 bases and at J to 5 bases, leaving 9 bases not matched to a gene. CDR3: CASSWARLAGGLETQYF. Written as DNA, the CDR3 is TGTGCCAGCAGCTGGGCCAGACTAGCGGGAGGGCTGGAGACCCAGTACTTC.

This clonotype was detected many times. The rearrangement uses TRBV24-1 and TRBJ1-1, with 9 bases fitting TRBD1. Germline V gene lookup returns CDR1 KGHDR and CDR2 SFDVKD. This CDR3 is 17 amino acids long. V was pared by 4 bases and J by 5 bases, with 13 bases of the junction left unmatched. CDR3 residues: CATSETDRGVRGTEAFF. CDR3 nucleotide sequence: TGTGCCACCAGTGAGACGGACAGGGGAGTAAGGGGGACTGAAGCTTTCTTT.

This clonotype has just a few counts. The DNA for the CDR3 is TGTGCCAGCAGTCTCCGACTAGCGAGGGAGACCCAGTACTTC. This sequence encodes CASSLRLARETQYF. The chain employs TRBV28 and TRBJ2-5; the match to TRBD2 covers 8 bases. Germline V CDR1 and CDR2: MDHEN, SYDVKM. The CDR3 consists of 14 residues. The V and J ends lost 5 bases and 5 bases, in that order; junction bases with no gene match: 7.

This clonotype has at least ten counts. The V call is TRBV11-1, the J call TRBJ2-3; TRBD1 matches at 7 bases. The ends lost 0 bases at V and 1 base at J; junction bases unmatched: 4. The CDR3 contains 16 residues. Germline lookup yields CDR1 SGHAT and CDR2 FQDESV (reference sequence). The CDR3 coding sequence is TGTGCCAGCAGCTTAGCGGACAGGAGCCGCACAGATACGCAGTATTTT. Its protein is CASSLADRSRTDTQYF.

This chain joins TRBV7-8 and TRBJ2-7; 7 positions match TRBD1. The J call is uncertain, as TRBJ2-1 better fits the DNA end. This CDR3 has 15 amino acids. CDR1 and CDR2 (germline): SGHVS, FQNEAQ. The CDR3 is CASSLWSGGSYEQFF. The CDR3 DNA reads as TGTGCCAGCAGCTTATGGTCAGGGGGTAGTTACGAGCAGTTCTTC.

This sequence joins TRBV29-1 and TRBJ1-1; D unresolved. The CDR3 has 9 amino acids. Trimming stripped 5 bases from V and 8 bases from J, with 6 bases between. CDR1 is SQVTM and CDR2 is ANQGSEA in the germline V gene. The CDR3 is CSVSPEAFF. CDR3 nucleotides: TGCAGCGTTAGCCCGGAAGCTTTCTTT. Drawing the rest from reference TRBV29-1 and TRBJ1-1, the complete variable domain is SAVISQKPSRDICQRGTSLTIQCQVDSQVTMMFWYRQQPGQSLTLIATANQGSEATYESGFVIDKFPISRPNLTFSTLTVSNMSPEDSSIYLCSVSPEAFFGQGTRLTVV.

The chain employs TRBV20-1 and TRBJ2-5; 10 positions match TRBD1. CDR1 is DFQATT, CDR2 SNEGSKA, per germline (reference sequence). This CDR3 is built from 17 residues. V was pared by 0 bases and J by 5 bases, with 12 bases of the junction left unmatched. In nucleotides, the CDR3 is TGCAGTGCTAGAGATCTAGGGGCGACAGGGGGCATGGAGACCCAGTACTTC. Amino acids: CSARDLGATGGMETQYF.

The chain links TRBV12-3 or TRBV12-4 to TRBJ2-1; 11 bases match TRBD2. The V gene end was trimmed by 4 bases and the J gene end by 1 base; junction bases not matched to a gene: 9. The CDR3 sequence is 18 residues long. The CDR3 loop reads CASSSRLAGGGSYNEQFF. DNA of the CDR3: TGTGCCAGCAGTTCGCGGCTAGCGGGAGGAGGGTCCTACAATGAGCAGTTCTTC.

This clonotype was seen ten or more times. This chain connects TRBV19 to TRBJ2-3; 11 bases align to TRBD2. CDR1 and CDR2 (germline): LNHDA, SQIVND (reference sequence). The J segment lost 5 bases and the V segment lost 7 bases, leaving 5 bases of the junction unmatched. The CDR3 is 14 amino acids. The CDR3 sequence: CASNSGRARDTQYF. CDR3 DNA sequence: TGTGCCAGTAATAGCGGGAGGGCCAGAGATACGCAGTATTTT.

This clonotype was seen repeatedly, ten times or more. The V and J genes are TRBV7-9 and TRBJ2-2; D is perhaps TRBD2 (6 bases). Trimming removed 8 bases at V and 3 bases at J, with 13 bases between. Germline loops: CDR1 SEHNR, CDR2 FQNEAQ (reference sequence). The CDR3 extends over 14 amino acids. This chain's CDR3 is CASGAGLHTGELFF. In nucleotides, the CDR3 is TGTGCCAGCGGTGCGGGACTCCACACCGGGGAGCTGTTTTTT. Filled out from reference TRBV7-9 and TRBJ2-2, the complete variable domain reads DTGVSQNPRHKITKRGQNVTFRCDPISEHNRLYWYRQTLGQGPEFLTYFQNEAQLEKSRLLSDRFSAERPKGSFSTLEIQRTEQGDSAMYLCASGAGLHTGELFFGEGSRLTVL.

This clonotype has only a few counts. This chain connects TRBV28 to TRBJ2-3; D possibly corresponds to TRBD2 (6 bases). CDR1 and CDR2 (germline): MDHEN, SYDVKM. V was shortened by 6 bases and J by 0 bases, with 10 bases between the two germline ends. The CDR3 runs 14 residues. CDR3 residues: CASRGGRSTDTQYF. As DNA, the CDR3 is TGTGCCAGCAGGGGGGGAAGGAGCACAGATACGCAGTATTTT.

This clonotype has at least ten counts. The chain has TRBV11-2 and TRBJ2-1; no clear D. Looked up from germline, CDR1 is SGHAT and CDR2 is FQNNGV. This CDR3 is built from 14 residues. V lost 4 bases, J lost 8 bases, and 15 bases lay in between. CDR3 coding DNA: TGTGCCAGCAGCTACAAAGACTGGGCAGATGAGCAGTTCTTC. Its translation: CASSYKDWADEQFF. The full variable domain, with the rest looked up from reference TRBV11-2 and TRBJ2-1, is EAGVAQSPRYKIIEKRQSVAFWCNPISGHATLYWYQQILGQGPKLLIQFQNNGVVDDSQLPKDRFSAERLKGVDSTLKIQPAKLEDSAVYLCASSYKDWADEQFFGPGTRLTVL.

The chain uses TRBV28 and TRBJ2-1; possible D gene TRBD1, 6 bases. The germline V and J ends were trimmed by 3 bases and 8 bases, with 11 bases remaining between them. Germline CDR1 and CDR2: MDHEN and SYDVKM. This CDR3 is built from 13 residues. As DNA, the CDR3 is TGTGCCAGCAGTTTTTACAGGGTCGATGAGCAGTTCTTC. This sequence encodes CASSFYRVDEQFF.

In its sample, this clonotype was seen many times. V gene TRBV20-1 combines with J gene TRBJ2-1; TRBD1 agrees at 10 bases. The length of the CDR3 is 15 residues. Trimming took 2 bases from V and 7 from J; bases not matched to a gene: 8. Germline-derived CDR1 and CDR2 are DFQATT and SNEGSKA (reference sequence). This CDR3 reads CSARKGQGIGNEQFF. CDR3 coding DNA: TGCAGTGCTAGAAAGGGACAGGGGATTGGGAATGAGCAGTTCTTC.

The chain has TRBV4-1 and TRBJ2-2; a weak D match, TRBD1 (6 bases). The CDR3 is 16 residues long. The V gene's germline CDR1 is MGHRA and CDR2 YSYEKL. The germline V and J ends were trimmed by 0 bases and 6 bases, with 14 bases remaining between them. Here the CDR3 reads CASSQDWDMQAGELFF. The CDR3 DNA reads TGCGCCAGCAGCCAAGATTGGGACATGCAAGCCGGGGAGCTGTTTTTT.

The chain uses TRBV3-1 and TRBJ2-2; D possibly corresponds to TRBD2 (7 bases). From germline, CDR1 is LGHDT and CDR2 YNNKEL (reference sequence). Deletions cut 8 bases from V and 7 bases from J, with 17 bases between. This CDR3 is 14 amino acids long. Here the CDR3 DNA reads TGTGCCAGCGCAATGGGGGGGCGCAGCGGGGAGCTGTTTTTT. Amino acids: CASAMGGRSGELFF.